Listed here are 17 T cell receptor beta chains from one sample, sequenced in a study of T cell changes during pregnancy in multiple sclerosis. Produced via immunoSEQ multiplex PCR; TCRdb's table is partial and in-frame only. The sample shows about 48,000 clones, 88% of them seen only once. Sequences were derived from CD4+ T cells from peripheral blood mononuclear cells, sampled in the second trimester of pregnancy. The receptors shown here come from a female donor with multiple sclerosis, enrolled in a pregnancy study.

The rearrangement uses TRBV18 and TRBJ1-5; unclear D gene. This CDR3 has 15 residues. V was pared by 8 bases and J by 4 bases, with 18 bases between. The germline gives CDR1 KGHSH, CDR2 LQKENI. The CDR3 DNA sequence: TGTGCCAGCGACCCGACGGGTATTGGGAATCAGCCCCAGCATTTT. It encodes CASDPTGIGNQPQHF.

The chain combines TRBV5-1 with TRBJ2-7; 7 positions agree with TRBD1. This CDR3 contains 16 residues. Germline V gene data show CDR1 as SGHRS and CDR2 as YFSETQ. Losses at the gene ends were 0 bases for V and 2 bases for J; bases not matched to a gene: 8. CDR3 loop: CASSLGTGVGTYEQYF. Here the CDR3 DNA reads TGCGCCAGCAGCTTGGGAACAGGGGTAGGGACCTACGAGCAGTACTTC.

The CDR3 nucleotides read TGTGCCAGTAGTATAGGGGGAGGAACTGAAGCTTTCTTT. Its protein product is CASSIGGGTEAFF. This chain joins TRBV19 and TRBJ1-1; no firm D call. This CDR3 spans 13 amino acids. Germline CDR1 LNHDA, CDR2 SQIVND (reference sequence). Trimming pared 1 base from V and 5 bases from J, leaving 8 bases between.

The chain is built from TRBV11-3 and TRBJ2-3; TRBD2 might be the D (6 bases). CDR3 length equals 14 residues. V lost 5 bases, J lost 2 bases, and 11 bases lay in between. Germline CDR1 is SGHNT and CDR2 is YENEEA. CDR3 DNA sequence: TGTGCCAGCAGCATACGGGGACTCACAGATACGCAGTATTTT. Translation gives CASSIRGLTDTQYF. The full variable domain, completed using reference TRBV11-3 and TRBJ2-3, is EAGVVQSPRYKIIEKKQPVAFWCNPISGHNTLYWYLQNLGQGPELLIRYENEEAVDDSQLPKDRFSAERLKGVDSTLKIQPAELGDSAVYLCASSIRGLTDTQYFGPGTRLTVL.

The chain recombines TRBV27 with TRBJ2-2, with a possible D match to TRBD1 (6 bases). V lost 5 bases and J 2 bases, leaving 9 bases between the germline ends. Germline V lookup: CDR1 MNHEY, CDR2 SMNVEV (reference sequence). This CDR3 is 14 amino acids long. As DNA, the CDR3 is TGTGCCAGCAGTCGGACAGCCAACACCGGGGAGCTGTTTTTT. Protein sequence: CASSRTANTGELFF.

The chain is built from TRBV6-5 and TRBJ2-1; 12 bases fit TRBD2. The germline V gene encodes CDR1 MNHEY and CDR2 SVGAGI. The CDR3 contains 15 residues. J was trimmed by 8 bases and V by 2 bases; bases with no gene match: 4. For the CDR3, the DNA is TGTGCCAGCAGTTACGGACTAGCGGGAAAGGATGAGCAGTTCTTC. Translating gives CASSYGLAGKDEQFF.

The J gene is TRBJ2-1, the V gene TRBV9; TRBD2 might be the D (6 bases). CDR1 is SGDLS, CDR2 YYNGEE, per germline. V was trimmed by 2 bases and J by 0 bases, leaving 12 bases between them. The CDR3 consists of 16 residues. The CDR3 loop reads CASSVSGDPSYNEQFF. CDR3 in DNA: TGTGCCAGCAGCGTTTCGGGAGACCCCTCCTACAATGAGCAGTTCTTC. Looking up the rest from reference TRBV9 and TRBJ2-1 gives the full variable domain: DSGVTQTPKHLITATGQRVTLRCSPRSGDLSVYWYQQSLDQGLQFLIQYYNGEERAKGNILERFSAQQFPDLHSELNLSSLELGDSALYFCASSVSGDPSYNEQFFGPGTRLTVL.

The gene calls are TRBV7-8 and TRBJ1-1; D is possibly TRBD1 (6 bases). Germline lookup yields CDR1 SGHVS and CDR2 FQNEAQ. Trimming pared 7 bases from V and 5 bases from J, leaving 17 bases between. The CDR3 covers 14 residues. The chain's CDR3 is CASKAYGGRTEAFF. The CDR3 DNA sequence: TGTGCCAGCAAAGCTTATGGGGGCAGAACTGAAGCTTTCTTT.

CDR3: CASSLAVRDYEQYF. CDR3 coding DNA: TGCGCCAGCAGCTTGGCCGTGAGGGATTACGAGCAGTACTTC. The rearrangement joins TRBV5-1 to TRBJ2-7; possible D gene TRBD2, 5 bases. The CDR3 length is 14 residues. V was cut by 0 bases and J by 4 bases, with 11 bases left in between. Germline V lookup: CDR1 SGHRS, CDR2 YFSETQ. Filled out from reference TRBV5-1 and TRBJ2-7, the complete variable domain reads KAGVTQTPRYLIKTRGQQVTLSCSPISGHRSVSWYQQTPGQGLQFLFEYFSETQRNKGNFPGRFSGRQFSNSRSEMNVSTLELGDSALYLCASSLAVRDYEQYFGPGTRLTVT.

The chain combines TRBV27 with TRBJ1-1; TRBD1 matches at 8 bases. The CDR3 contains 16 residues. J gave up 4 bases and V 5 bases, and 12 bases lay outside the gene matches. Germline CDR1 and CDR2: MNHEY and SMNVEV (reference sequence). The CDR3 coding sequence is TGTGCCAGCAGTGGACTCGGACAGGGAAAATTCACTGAAGCTTTCTTT. It is translated as CASSGLGQGKFTEAFF.

A word on this clone: The same CDR3 also results from other DNA sequences found in this sample. This chain uses TRBV11-2 with TRBJ2-3; no reliable D call. The V end lost 5 bases, the J end lost 4 bases, and 7 bases lay between the germline ends. The CDR3 covers 12 residues. Germline CDR1 SGHAT, CDR2 FQNNGV. The CDR3 is CASSREADTQYF. The CDR3 nucleotides read TGTGCCAGCAGCCGCGAAGCAGATACGCAGTATTTT.

The rearrangement links TRBV5-8 to TRBJ2-5, with TRBD1 matching over 9 bases. Germline assignment: CDR1 SGHTS and CDR2 YDEGEE. Losses at the gene ends were 2 bases for V and 1 base for J; bases not matched to a gene: 6. The CDR3 is 16 residues long. The CDR3 loop is CASSFQGQGPQETQYF. In DNA, the CDR3 is TGTGCCAGCAGCTTTCAGGGACAGGGACCCCAAGAGACCCAGTACTTC. The full variable domain, in which reference TRBV5-8 and TRBJ2-5 provide the parts outside the CDR3, is EAGVTQSPTHLIKTRGQQATLRCSPISGHTSVYWYQQALGLGLQFLLWYDEGEERNRGNFPPRFSGRQFPNYSSELNVNALELEDSALYLCASSFQGQGPQETQYFGPGTRLLVL.

V usage is TRBV4-1 and J usage is TRBJ1-1; 8 bases line up with TRBD1. CDR1 and CDR2 from the germline V gene are MGHRA and YSYEKL. Trimming took 1 base from V and 4 from J; bases not matched to a gene: 14. This CDR3 spans 18 amino acids. Here the CDR3 DNA reads TGCGCCAGCAGCCAAGGCCGACAGGGGAGAAGGGAGAGCACTGAAGCTTTCTTT. This codes for CASSQGRQGRRESTEAFF.

This rearrangement joins TRBV28 to TRBJ2-7; 7 positions agree with TRBD1. CDR1 and CDR2 (germline): MDHEN, SYDVKM. This CDR3 contains 12 residues. With 10 bases clipped from V and 2 bases from J, the junction kept 5 bases outside the gene matches. CDR3 coding DNA: TGTGCCACCCAGACAGGGACCTACGAGCAGTACTTC. Encoded protein: CATQTGTYEQYF.

J is TRBJ1-4 and V is TRBV19, with TRBD1 matching 7 bases. The CDR3 runs to 15 residues. V gave up 5 bases and J gave up 3 bases; unmatched junction bases: 6. Germline loops: CDR1 LNHDA, CDR2 SQIVND (reference sequence). DNA for the CDR3: TGTGCCAGTAGTGACCGAGGGACAGCTAATGAAAAACTGTTTTTT. This translates into CASSDRGTANEKLFF.

This clone was detected only once. The chain carries TRBV5-6 and TRBJ1-5; D unresolved. The CDR3 loop spans 13 amino acids. The V end lost 4 bases, the J end lost 9 bases, and 14 bases lay between the germline ends. Germline-derived CDR1 and CDR2 are SGHDT and YYEEEE. The CDR3 coding sequence is TGTGCCAGCAGCCAACATGGAGCGGGGCCCCAGCATTTT. Its translation: CASSQHGAGPQHF.

This chain connects TRBV28 to TRBJ1-4, with 10 bases matching TRBD1. The V gene's germline CDR1 is MDHEN and CDR2 SYDVKM. This CDR3 has 18 residues. Trimming removed 1 base from V and 5 bases from J; junction bases left unmatched: 10. The CDR3 here is CASSLYGQGVIGNEKLFF. CDR3 nucleotide sequence: TGTGCCAGCAGTTTATATGGACAGGGGGTTATCGGGAATGAAAAACTGTTTTTT.